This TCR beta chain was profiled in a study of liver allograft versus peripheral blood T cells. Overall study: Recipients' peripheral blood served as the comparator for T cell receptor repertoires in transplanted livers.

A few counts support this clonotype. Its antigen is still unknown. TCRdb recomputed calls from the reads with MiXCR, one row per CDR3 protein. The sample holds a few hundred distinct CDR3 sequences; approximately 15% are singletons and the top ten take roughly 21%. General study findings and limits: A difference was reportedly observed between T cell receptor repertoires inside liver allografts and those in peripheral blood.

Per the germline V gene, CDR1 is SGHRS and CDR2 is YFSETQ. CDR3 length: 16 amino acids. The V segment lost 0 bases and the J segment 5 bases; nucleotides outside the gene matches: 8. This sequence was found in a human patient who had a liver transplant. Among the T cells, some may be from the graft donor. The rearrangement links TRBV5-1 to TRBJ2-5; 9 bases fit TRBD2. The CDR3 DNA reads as TGCGCCAGCAGCTTGGAAAGCGGGGGGCGCCTCGAGACCCAGTACTTC. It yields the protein CASSLESGGRLETQYF.